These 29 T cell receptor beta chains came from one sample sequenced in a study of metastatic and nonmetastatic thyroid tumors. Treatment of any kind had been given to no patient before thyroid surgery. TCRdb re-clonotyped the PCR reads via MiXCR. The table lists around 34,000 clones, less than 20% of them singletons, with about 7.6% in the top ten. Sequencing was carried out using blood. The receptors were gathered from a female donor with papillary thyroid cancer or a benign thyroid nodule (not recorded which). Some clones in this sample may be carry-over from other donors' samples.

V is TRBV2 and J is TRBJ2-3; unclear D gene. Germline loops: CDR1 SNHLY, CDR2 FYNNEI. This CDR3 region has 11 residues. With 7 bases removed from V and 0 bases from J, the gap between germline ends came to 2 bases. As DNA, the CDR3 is TGTGCCAGCACGAGCACAGATACGCAGTATTTT. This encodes CASTSTDTQYF.

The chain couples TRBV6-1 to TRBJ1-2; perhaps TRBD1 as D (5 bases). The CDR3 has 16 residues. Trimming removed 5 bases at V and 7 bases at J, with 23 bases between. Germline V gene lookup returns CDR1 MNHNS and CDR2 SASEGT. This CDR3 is CASSPQDIVVFRGYTF. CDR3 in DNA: TGTGCCAGCAGTCCCCAGGACATAGTGGTTTTCCGTGGCTACACCTTC.

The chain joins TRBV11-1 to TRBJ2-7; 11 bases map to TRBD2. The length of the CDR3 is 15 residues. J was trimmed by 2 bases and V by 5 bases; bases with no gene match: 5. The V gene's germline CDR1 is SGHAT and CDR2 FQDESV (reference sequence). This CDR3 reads CASSLGTSGPYEQYF. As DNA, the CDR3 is TGTGCCAGCAGCCTCGGGACTAGCGGTCCCTACGAGCAGTACTTC.

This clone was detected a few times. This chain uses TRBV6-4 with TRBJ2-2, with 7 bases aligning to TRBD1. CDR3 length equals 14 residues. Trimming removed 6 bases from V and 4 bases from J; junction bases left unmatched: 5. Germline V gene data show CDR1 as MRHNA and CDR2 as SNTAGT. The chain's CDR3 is CASSPTGVTGELFF. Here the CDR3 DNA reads TGTGCCAGCAGCCCTACAGGGGTCACCGGGGAGCTGTTTTTT.

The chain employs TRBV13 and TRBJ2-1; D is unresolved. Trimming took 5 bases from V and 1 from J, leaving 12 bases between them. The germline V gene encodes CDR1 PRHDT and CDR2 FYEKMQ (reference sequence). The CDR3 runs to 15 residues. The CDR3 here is CASSTPGGSYNEQFF. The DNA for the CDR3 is TGTGCCAGCAGCACCCCCGGCGGATCCTACAATGAGCAGTTCTTC.

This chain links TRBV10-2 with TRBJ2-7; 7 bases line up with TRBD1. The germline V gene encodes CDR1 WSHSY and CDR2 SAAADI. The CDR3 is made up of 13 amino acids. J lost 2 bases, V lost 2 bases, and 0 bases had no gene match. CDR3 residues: CASSERGPYEQYF. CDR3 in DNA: TGCGCCAGCAGTGAGAGGGGGCCCTACGAGCAGTACTTC.

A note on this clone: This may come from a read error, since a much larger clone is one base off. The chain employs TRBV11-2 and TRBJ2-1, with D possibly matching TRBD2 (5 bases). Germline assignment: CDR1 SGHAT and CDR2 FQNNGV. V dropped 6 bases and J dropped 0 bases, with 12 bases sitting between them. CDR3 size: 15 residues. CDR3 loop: CASRSSGSSYNEQFF. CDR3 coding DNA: TGTGCCAGCAGGTCTAGTGGGAGCTCCTACAATGAGCAGTTCTTC.

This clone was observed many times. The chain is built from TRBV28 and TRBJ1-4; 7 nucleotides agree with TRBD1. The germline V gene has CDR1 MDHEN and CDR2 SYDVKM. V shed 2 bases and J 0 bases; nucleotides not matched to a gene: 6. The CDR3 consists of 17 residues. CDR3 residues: CASSLLAGGATNEKLFF. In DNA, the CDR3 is TGTGCCAGCAGTTTACTGGCAGGGGGGGCAACTAATGAAAAACTGTTTTTT.

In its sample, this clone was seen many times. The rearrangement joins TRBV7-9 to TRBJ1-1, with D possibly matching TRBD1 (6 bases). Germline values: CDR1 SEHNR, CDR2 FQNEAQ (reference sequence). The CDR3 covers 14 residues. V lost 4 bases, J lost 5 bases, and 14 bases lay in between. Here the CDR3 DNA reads TGTGCCAGCAGCTACTGGCAGGGGAATACTGAAGCTTTCTTT. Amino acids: CASSYWQGNTEAFF.

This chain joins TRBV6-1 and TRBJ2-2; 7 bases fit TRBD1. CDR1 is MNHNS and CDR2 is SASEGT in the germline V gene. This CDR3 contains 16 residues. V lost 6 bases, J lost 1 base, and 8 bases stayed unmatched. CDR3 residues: CASSPRYRGNTGELFF. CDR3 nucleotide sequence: TGTGCCAGCAGCCCTCGGTACAGGGGGAACACCGGGGAGCTGTTTTTT.

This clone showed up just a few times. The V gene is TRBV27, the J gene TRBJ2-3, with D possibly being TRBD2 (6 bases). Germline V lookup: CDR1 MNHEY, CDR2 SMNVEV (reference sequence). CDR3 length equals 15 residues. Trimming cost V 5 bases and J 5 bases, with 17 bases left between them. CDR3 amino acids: CASSIGTFTGDTQYF. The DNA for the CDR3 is TGTGCCAGCAGTATTGGGACTTTTACCGGAGATACGCAGTATTTT.

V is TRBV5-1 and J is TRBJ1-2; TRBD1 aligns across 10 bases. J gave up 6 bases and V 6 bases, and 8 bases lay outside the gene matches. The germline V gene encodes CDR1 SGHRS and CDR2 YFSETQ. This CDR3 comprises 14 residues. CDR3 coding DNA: TGCGCCAGCACCTTAACCGGGACAGGGGATGGCTACACCTTC. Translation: CASTLTGTGDGYTF.

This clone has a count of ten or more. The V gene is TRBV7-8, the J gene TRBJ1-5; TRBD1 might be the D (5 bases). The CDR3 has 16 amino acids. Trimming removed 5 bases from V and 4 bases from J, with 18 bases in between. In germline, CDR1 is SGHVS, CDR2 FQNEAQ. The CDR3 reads CASSHQQGILNQPQHF. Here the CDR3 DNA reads TGTGCCAGCAGCCATCAGCAGGGCATCCTTAATCAGCCCCAGCATTTT.

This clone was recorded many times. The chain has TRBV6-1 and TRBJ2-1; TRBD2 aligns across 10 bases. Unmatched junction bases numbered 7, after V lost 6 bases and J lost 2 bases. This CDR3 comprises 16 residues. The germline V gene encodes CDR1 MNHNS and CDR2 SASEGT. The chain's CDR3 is CASSRDLAGAYNEQFF. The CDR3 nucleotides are TGTGCCAGCAGCCGAGACCTAGCGGGGGCCTACAATGAGCAGTTCTTC.

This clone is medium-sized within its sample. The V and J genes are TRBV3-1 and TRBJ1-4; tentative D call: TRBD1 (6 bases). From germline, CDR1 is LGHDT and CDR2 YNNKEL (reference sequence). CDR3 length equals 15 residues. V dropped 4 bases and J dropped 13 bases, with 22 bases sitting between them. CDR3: CASSPAPTQGTRLFF. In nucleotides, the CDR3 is TGTGCCAGCAGCCCAGCACCGACCCAAGGGACAAGACTGTTTTTT.

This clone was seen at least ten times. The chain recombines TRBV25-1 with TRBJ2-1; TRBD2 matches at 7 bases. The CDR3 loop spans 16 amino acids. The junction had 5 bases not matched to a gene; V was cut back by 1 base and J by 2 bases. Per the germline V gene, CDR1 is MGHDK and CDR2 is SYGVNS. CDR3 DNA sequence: TGTGCCAGCAGTGAATTCCGGCTAGCGGCCTACAATGAGCAGTTCTTC. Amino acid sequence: CASSEFRLAAYNEQFF.

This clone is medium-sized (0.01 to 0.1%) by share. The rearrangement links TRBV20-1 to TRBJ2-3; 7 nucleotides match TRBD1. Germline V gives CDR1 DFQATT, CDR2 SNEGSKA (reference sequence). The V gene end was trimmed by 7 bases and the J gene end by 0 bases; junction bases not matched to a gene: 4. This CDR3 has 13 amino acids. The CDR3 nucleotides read TGCAGTGAACGGGACAGCAGCACAGATACGCAGTATTTT. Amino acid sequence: CSERDSSTDTQYF.

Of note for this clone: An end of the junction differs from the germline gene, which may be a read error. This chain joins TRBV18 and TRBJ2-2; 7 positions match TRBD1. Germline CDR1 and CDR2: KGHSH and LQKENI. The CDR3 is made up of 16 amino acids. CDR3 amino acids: CASSPLKTGITGQLFF. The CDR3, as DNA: TGTGCCAGCTCACCGTTAAAGACAGGGATCACCGGGCAGCTGTTTTTT.

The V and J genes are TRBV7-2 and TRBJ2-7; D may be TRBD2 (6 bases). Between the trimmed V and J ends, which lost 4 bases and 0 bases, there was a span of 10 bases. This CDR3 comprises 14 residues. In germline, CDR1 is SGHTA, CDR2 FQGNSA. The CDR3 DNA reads TGTGCCAGCAGCTCTAGCGTTTACTCCTACGAGCAGTACTTC. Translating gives CASSSSVYSYEQYF.

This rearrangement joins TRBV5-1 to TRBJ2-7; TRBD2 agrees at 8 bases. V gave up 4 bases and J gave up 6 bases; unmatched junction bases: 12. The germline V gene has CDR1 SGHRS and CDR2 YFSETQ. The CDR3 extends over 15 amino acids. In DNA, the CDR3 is TGCGCCAGCAGCCCGGTGTTGGTAGCGGGGAGCGAGCAGTACTTC. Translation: CASSPVLVAGSEQYF.

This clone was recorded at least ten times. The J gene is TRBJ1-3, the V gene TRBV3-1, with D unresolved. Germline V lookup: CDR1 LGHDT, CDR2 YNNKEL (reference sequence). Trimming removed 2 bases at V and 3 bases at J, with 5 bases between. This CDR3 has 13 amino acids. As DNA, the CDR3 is TGTGCCAGCAGCCAACAGAGTGGAAACACCATATATTTT. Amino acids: CASSQQSGNTIYF. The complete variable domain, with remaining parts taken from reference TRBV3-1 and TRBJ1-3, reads DTAVSQTPKYLVTQMGNDKSIKCEQNLGHDTMYWYKQDSKKFLKIMFSYNNKELIINETVPNRFSPKSPDKAHLNLHINSLELGDSAVYFCASSQQSGNTIYFGEGSWLTVV.

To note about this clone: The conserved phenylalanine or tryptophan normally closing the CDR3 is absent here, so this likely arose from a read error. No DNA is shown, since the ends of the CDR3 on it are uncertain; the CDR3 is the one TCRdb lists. The CDR3 here is CASTKYGTPRTDTQNY. This chain joins TRBV6-1 and TRBJ2-3; the table's TRBD1 call for D was not verified on the DNA. Germline V CDR1 and CDR2: MNHNS, SASEGT. With termini counted, the CDR3 has 16 amino acids.

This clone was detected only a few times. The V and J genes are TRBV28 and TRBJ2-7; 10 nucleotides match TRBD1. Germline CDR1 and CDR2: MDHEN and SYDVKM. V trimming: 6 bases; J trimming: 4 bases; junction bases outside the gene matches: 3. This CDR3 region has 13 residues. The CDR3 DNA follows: TGTGCCAGCAGACGGACAGGGGGTTACGAGCAGTACTTC. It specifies CASRRTGGYEQYF.

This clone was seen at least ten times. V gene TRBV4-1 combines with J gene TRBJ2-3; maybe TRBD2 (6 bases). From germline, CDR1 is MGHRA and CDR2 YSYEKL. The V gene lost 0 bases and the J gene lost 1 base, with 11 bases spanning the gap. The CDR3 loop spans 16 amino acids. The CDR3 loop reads CASSQDFGLRTDTQYF. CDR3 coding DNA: TGCGCCAGCAGCCAAGATTTCGGACTACGCACAGATACGCAGTATTTT.

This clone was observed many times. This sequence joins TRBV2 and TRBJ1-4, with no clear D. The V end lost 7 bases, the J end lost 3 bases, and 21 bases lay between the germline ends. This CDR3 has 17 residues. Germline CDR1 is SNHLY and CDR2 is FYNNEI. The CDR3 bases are TGTGCCAGCACCCAACGGGTCAGCTTCTTTCCTAATGAAAAACTGTTTTTT. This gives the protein CASTQRVSFFPNEKLFF.

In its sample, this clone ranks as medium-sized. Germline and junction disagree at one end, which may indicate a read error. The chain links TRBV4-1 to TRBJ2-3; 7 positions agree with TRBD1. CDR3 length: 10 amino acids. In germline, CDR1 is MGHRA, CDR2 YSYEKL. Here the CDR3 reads CASSQAGTDF. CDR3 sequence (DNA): TGCGCCAGCAGCCAAGCCGGGACAGACTTT.

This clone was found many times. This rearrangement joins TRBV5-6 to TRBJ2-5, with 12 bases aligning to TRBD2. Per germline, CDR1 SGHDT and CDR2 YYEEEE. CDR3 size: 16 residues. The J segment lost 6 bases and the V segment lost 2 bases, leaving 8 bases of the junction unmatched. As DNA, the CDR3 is TGTGCCAGCAGCTTAGTACTAGCGGGAGGCGGCAAGACCCAGTACTTC. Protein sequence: CASSLVLAGGGKTQYF.

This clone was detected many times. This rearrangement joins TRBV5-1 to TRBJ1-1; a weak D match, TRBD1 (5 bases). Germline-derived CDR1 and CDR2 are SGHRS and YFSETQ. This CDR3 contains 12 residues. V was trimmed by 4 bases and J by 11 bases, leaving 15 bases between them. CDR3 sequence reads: CASSPGTGEAFF. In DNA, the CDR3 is TGCGCCAGCAGCCCCGGGACCGGGGAGGCTTTCTTT.

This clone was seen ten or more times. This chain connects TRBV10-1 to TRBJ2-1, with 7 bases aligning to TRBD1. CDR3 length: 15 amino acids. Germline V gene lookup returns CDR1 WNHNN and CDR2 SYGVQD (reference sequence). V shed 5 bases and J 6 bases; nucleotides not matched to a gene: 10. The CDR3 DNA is TGCGCCAGCAGTAGCAACAGGGGTAACTTCAATGAGCAGTTCTTC. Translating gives CASSSNRGNFNEQFF.